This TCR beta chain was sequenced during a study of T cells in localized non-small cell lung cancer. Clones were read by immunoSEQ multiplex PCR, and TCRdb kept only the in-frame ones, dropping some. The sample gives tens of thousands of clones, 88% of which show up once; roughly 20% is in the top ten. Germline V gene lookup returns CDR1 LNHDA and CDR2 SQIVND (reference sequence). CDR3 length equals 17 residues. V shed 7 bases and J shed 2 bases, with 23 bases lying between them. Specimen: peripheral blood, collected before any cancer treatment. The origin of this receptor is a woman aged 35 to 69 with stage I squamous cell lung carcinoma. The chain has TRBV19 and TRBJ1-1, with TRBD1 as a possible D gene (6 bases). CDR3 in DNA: TGTGCCAGTACCCCCGGTGGGGGGGCAATGGGAAACACTGAAGCTTTCTTT. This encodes CASTPGGGAMGNTEAFF. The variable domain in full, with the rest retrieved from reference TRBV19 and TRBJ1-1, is DGGITQSPKYLFRKEGQNVTLSCEQNLNHDAMYWYRQDPGQGLRLIYYSQIVNDFQKGDIAEGYSVSREKKESFPLTVTSAQKNPTAFYLCASTPGGGAMGNTEAFFGQGTRLTVV.